This entry lists 12 T cell receptor beta chains sequenced from one sample in a study of identical twins listed by TCRdb under 2016. Library creation used 5' RACE. The sample was run on an Illumina HiSeq 2000. Clones were called with MiXCR by TCRdb after fastp trimmed the public reads at Q25, and only in-frame beta chains were retained. Rows merge per CDR3 protein into single entries with the most common DNA and genes. Across this sample there are 300,000 to 400,000 distinct CDR3 sequences, with roughly 10% seen only once. Under 10% of the sample is taken by the ten largest. The specimen was naive T cells sorted from blood. The cell subset or site label, read with the paper, signifies: cells isolated with a human naive T-cell isolation kit. These receptor sequences come from a woman aged 45 to 65 in good health.

The chain recombines TRBV5-1 with TRBJ2-5; D is perhaps TRBD1 or TRBD2 (6 bases each). Germline-derived CDR1 and CDR2 are SGHRS and YFSETQ. CDR3 length: 15 amino acids. Between the trimmed V and J ends, which lost 4 bases and 4 bases, there was a span of 17 bases. CDR3 nucleotide sequence: TGCGCCAGCAGCCCCCTAATGGAGGGGGGAGAGACCCAGTACTTC. It translates to CASSPLMEGGETQYF. Complete variable domain (other parts from reference TRBV5-1 and TRBJ2-5): KAGVTQTPRYLIKTRGQQVTLSCSPISGHRSVSWYQQTPGQGLQFLFEYFSETQRNKGNFPGRFSGRQFSNSRSEMNVSTLELGDSALYLCASSPLMEGGETQYFGPGTRLLVL.

The chain links TRBV6-6 to TRBJ2-1; 7 bases are shared with TRBD2. The CDR3 is made up of 17 amino acids. The germline CDR1 and CDR2 sequences are MNHNY and SVGAGI (reference sequence). V was clipped by 4 bases and J by 7 bases; unmatched bases: 16. The chain's CDR3 is CASSSPGLGRRLNEQFF. CDR3 in DNA: TGTGCCAGCAGTTCGCCCGGTCTCGGGAGGAGACTGAATGAGCAGTTCTTC.

The J gene is TRBJ2-5, the V gene TRBV2, with 7 positions matching TRBD1. Germline trimming cut 5 bases from V and 4 bases from J; bases unmatched to any gene: 10. The CDR3 covers 15 residues. Germline V gene sequence: CDR1 SNHLY, CDR2 FYNNEI. The CDR3 protein is CASSSEQGLVETQYF. The CDR3 region has the DNA TGTGCCAGCAGTAGTGAACAGGGGCTGGTAGAGACCCAGTACTTC.

This clonotype was detected many times. The CDR3 DNA reads as TGTGCCAGCAGCTGGAGTGGGGGAGACACTGAAGCTTTCTTT. It encodes CASSWSGGDTEAFF. This chain connects TRBV11-2 to TRBJ1-1; a possible D gene is TRBD1 (5 bases). The CDR3 is 14 residues long. CDR1 and CDR2 from the germline V gene are SGHAT and FQNNGV. Trimming removed 4 bases from V and 3 bases from J, with 12 bases in between.

V gene TRBV12-3 or TRBV12-4 combines with J gene TRBJ2-1, with D perhaps matching TRBD1 (6 bases). The CDR3 has 15 residues. Trimming stripped 3 bases from V and 4 bases from J, with 13 bases between. This CDR3 reads CASSFVGQIYNEQFF. The CDR3 region has the DNA TGTGCCAGCAGTTTTGTAGGACAGATTTACAATGAGCAGTTCTTC.

This clonotype was picked up a small number of times. V usage is TRBV6-1 and J usage is TRBJ2-2; the D gene could be TRBD1 or TRBD2 (6 bases each). Trimming took 8 bases from V and 5 from J, leaving 18 bases between them. This CDR3 is 15 amino acids long. CDR1 and CDR2 (germline): MNHNS, SASEGT. CDR3 in amino acids: CASGWGASGTGELFF. In DNA, the CDR3 is TGTGCCAGCGGCTGGGGGGCTAGTGGGACCGGGGAGCTGTTTTTT.

The chain joins TRBV20-1 to TRBJ2-1, with 12 bases aligning to TRBD2. The CDR3 has 16 residues. Trimming removed 4 bases from V and 3 bases from J; junction bases left unmatched: 7. The V gene's germline CDR1 is DFQATT and CDR2 SNEGSKA (reference sequence). The CDR3 nucleotides are TGCAGTGCTAACTCCGGGACTAGCGGGTTCTACAATGAGCAGTTCTTC. This codes for CSANSGTSGFYNEQFF.

This clonotype was detected a few times. The chain couples TRBV5-1 to TRBJ2-7, with TRBD1 identical over 9 bases. V shed 0 bases and J 5 bases; nucleotides not matched to a gene: 6. Per germline, CDR1 SGHRS and CDR2 YFSETQ. CDR3 length: 15 residues. CDR3 in DNA: TGCGCCAGCAGCTTGGTCTGGACAGGGGTCCACGAGCAGTACTTC. Its translation: CASSLVWTGVHEQYF.

Many counts were recorded for this clonotype. This sequence joins TRBV12-3 or TRBV12-4 and TRBJ2-7; D is possibly TRBD1 (6 bases). The length of the CDR3 is 15 residues. Trimming removed 7 bases at V and 7 bases at J, with 23 bases between. The DNA of the CDR3 is TGTGCCAGCACCCCAACGTCCCTCCTCAGGGGAGAGCAGTACTTC. Amino acid sequence: CASTPTSLLRGEQYF.

This clonotype was recorded at least ten times. The CDR3 DNA reads as TGTGCCAGCAGTTACTCCTACGGTGAGCAGTTCTTC. Its protein product is CASSYSYGEQFF. The chain joins TRBV6-6 to TRBJ2-1, with D uncertain. Deletions cut 0 bases from V and 9 bases from J, with 6 bases between. The CDR3 is 12 residues long. Germline-derived CDR1 and CDR2 are MNHNY and SVGAGI (reference sequence).

This clonotype has ten or more counts. The CDR3 here is CASSIRQGGDGELFF. DNA of the CDR3: TGTGCCAGCAGTATAAGACAGGGTGGTGACGGGGAGCTGTTTTTT. The chain recombines TRBV12-3 or TRBV12-4 with TRBJ2-2, with 7 positions matching TRBD1. The junction had 10 bases not matched to a gene; V was cut back by 5 bases and J by 7 bases. The CDR3 is 15 amino acids.

Note on this clonotype: Compared with germline, one end of the junction differs, possibly owing to a read error. V gene TRBV3-1 combines with J gene TRBJ1-2; the D gene is possibly TRBD1 (5 bases). Germline values: CDR1 LGHDT, CDR2 YNNKEL (reference sequence). This CDR3 is built from 15 residues. CDR3 amino acids: CTSSLWGILVDGYTF. In DNA, the CDR3 is TGTACCAGCAGTCTATGGGGCATACTTGTGGATGGCTACACCTTC. Together with reference TRBV3-1 and TRBJ1-2, the CDR3 gives the full variable domain: DTAVSQTPKYLVTQMGNDKSIKCEQNLGHDTMYWYKQDSKKFLKIMFSYNNKELIINETVPNRFSPKSPDKAHLNLHINSLELGDSAVYFCTSSLWGILVDGYTFGSGTRLTVV.